These 20 T cell receptor beta chains share one sample of origin, sequenced in a study of shared clonotypes between healthy human individuals. Profiled with immunoSEQ multiplex PCR; TCRdb holds only in-frame clones, not every one. Of some 1,100,000 clones listed, about four fifths are singletons. Sequencing used memory CD4+ T cells from PBMCs. Specified subset: CD45RA-negative fraction. Receptor source: a man between 18 and 35 years old in good health. Some clones in this sample may be carry-over from other donors' samples.

This clone was recorded at least ten times. This chain uses TRBV4-1 with TRBJ1-1; no clear D gene. Germline CDR1 and CDR2: MGHRA and YSYEKL. The CDR3 is made up of 16 amino acids. Trimming stripped 4 bases from V and 1 base from J, with 16 bases between. The CDR3 sequence is CASSPRSGTPNTEAFF. CDR3 DNA sequence: TGCGCCAGCAGCCCCCGTTCCGGAACACCGAACACTGAAGCTTTCTTT.

The V and J genes are TRBV5-8 and TRBJ1-1, with TRBD1 matching 7 bases. Germline CDR1 reads SGHTS; CDR2 reads YDEGEE. J was trimmed by 6 bases and V by 3 bases; bases with no gene match: 11. This CDR3 contains 15 residues. CDR3: CASSSNDRDLAEAFF. The CDR3 nucleotides read TGTGCCAGCAGCTCAAACGACAGGGACCTCGCTGAAGCTTTCTTT.

V usage is TRBV5-1 and J usage is TRBJ2-5, with 10 bases that match TRBD1. Trimming cost V 5 bases and J 1 base; bases outside gene matches: 8. Germline V gene data show CDR1 as SGHRS and CDR2 as YFSETQ. The CDR3 covers 16 residues. The CDR3 sequence: CASSQGDRGIQETQYF. CDR3 nucleotide sequence: TGCGCCAGCAGTCAGGGGGACAGGGGTATCCAAGAGACCCAGTACTTC.

The genes are TRBV18 and TRBJ1-2; D is ambiguous. Per germline, CDR1 KGHSH and CDR2 LQKENI. The CDR3 spans 13 residues. Trimming took off 4 bases at V and 0 bases at J, with 6 bases between the two ends. The CDR3 coding sequence is TGTGCCAGCTCACACGGACCTAACTATGGCTACACCTTC. This gives the protein CASSHGPNYGYTF. Full variable domain (remainder filled in from reference TRBV18 and TRBJ1-2): NAGVMQNPRHLVRRRGQEARLRCSPMKGHSHVYWYRQLPEEGLKFMVYLQKENIIDESGMPKERFSAEFPKEGPSILRIQQVVRGDSAAYFCASSHGPNYGYTFGSGTRLTVV.

This sequence joins TRBV6-6 and TRBJ2-1; D remains unclear. The CDR3 has 13 amino acids. The ends were cut back, 5 bases at V and 6 bases at J, with 11 bases in the middle. CDR1 is MNHNY, CDR2 SVGAGI, per germline (reference sequence). CDR3 amino acids: CASSPPAVNEQFF. The CDR3 nucleotides read TGTGCCAGCAGTCCCCCTGCCGTCAATGAGCAGTTCTTC.

V usage is TRBV11-2 and J usage is TRBJ2-4, with 8 bases lining up with TRBD2. Per germline, CDR1 SGHAT and CDR2 FQNNGV. J gave up 2 bases and V 0 bases, and 15 bases lay outside the gene matches. The CDR3 has 20 amino acids. For the CDR3, the DNA is TGTGCCAGCAGCTTAGACGCAGCGGGAGTGGGGCCCCTGACCAAAAACATTCAGTACTTC. Translating gives CASSLDAAGVGPLTKNIQYF.

This sequence joins TRBV27 and TRBJ2-5; 10 nucleotides line up with TRBD2. The V gene end was trimmed by 4 bases and the J gene end by 5 bases; junction bases not matched to a gene: 13. Germline lookup yields CDR1 MNHEY and CDR2 SMNVEV (reference sequence). This CDR3 is built from 17 residues. The CDR3 loop reads CASSYSSSSGSRETQYF. The CDR3 nucleotides read TGTGCCAGCAGTTACTCTTCGTCTAGCGGGAGCCGGGAGACCCAGTACTTC.

The chain employs TRBV5-4 and TRBJ2-3; 9 bases agree with TRBD1. J gave up 0 bases and V 4 bases, and 6 bases lay outside the gene matches. Germline CDR1 reads SGHNT; CDR2 reads YYREEE (reference sequence). This CDR3 has 16 residues. The CDR3 spells CASSPGTGRSTDTQYF. The DNA for the CDR3 is TGTGCCAGCAGCCCAGGGACAGGGCGAAGCACAGATACGCAGTATTTT.

The table lists this clone with a count of one. The chain combines TRBV4-2 with TRBJ2-5, with D maybe TRBD1 (6 bases). The CDR3 covers 15 residues. The V end lost 4 bases, the J end lost 2 bases, and 14 bases lay between the germline ends. From germline, CDR1 is LGHNA and CDR2 YNFKEQ. The CDR3 region has the DNA TGTGCCAGCAGCCGTCCTGGACAGTCTCAAGAGACCCAGTACTTC. Protein product: CASSRPGQSQETQYF.

In this sample, this clone turned up a few times. The chain joins TRBV28 to TRBJ2-3; 8 bases map to TRBD2. Trimming took 7 bases from V and 2 from J; bases not matched to a gene: 5. There are 14 residues in the CDR3. Germline V lookup: CDR1 MDHEN, CDR2 SYDVKM. The DNA for the CDR3 is TGTGCCAGCACCCGTAGCGGGATCACAGATACGCAGTATTTT. As protein: CASTRSGITDTQYF.

The gene calls are TRBV9 and TRBJ2-5; D possibly corresponds to TRBD2 (5 bases). Trimming cost V 4 bases and J 4 bases, with 17 bases left between them. CDR1 and CDR2 (germline): SGDLS, YYNGEE. The CDR3 spans 15 residues. CDR3 coding DNA: TGTGCCAGCAGCCCAAGGAACTATGCGGGAGAGACCCAGTACTTC. Translation: CASSPRNYAGETQYF.

The V gene is TRBV29-1, the J gene TRBJ2-7, with a weak D call TRBD1 (6 bases). Trimming left V 6 bases short and J 4 bases short, with 16 bases between. The CDR3 sequence is 13 residues long. The V gene's germline CDR1 is SQVTM and CDR2 ANQGSEA. CDR3 in amino acids: CSVVGQLSYEQYF. The CDR3 bases are TGCAGCGTCGTCGGACAGCTTTCTTACGAGCAGTACTTC.

V gene TRBV4-2 combines with J gene TRBJ2-5; 10 bases agree with TRBD1. CDR1 is LGHNA and CDR2 is YNFKEQ in the germline V gene. V trimming: 3 bases; J trimming: 4 bases; junction bases outside the gene matches: 5. The CDR3 is made up of 15 amino acids. DNA of the CDR3: TGTGCCAGCAGCCATCGCAGGGACAGGGGAGAGACCCAGTACTTC. Translating gives CASSHRRDRGETQYF.

The V and J genes are TRBV29-1 and TRBJ2-5, with 10 bases lining up with TRBD1. Unmatched junction bases numbered 6, after V lost 6 bases and J lost 2 bases. CDR3 length equals 14 residues. Germline V gene data show CDR1 as SQVTM and CDR2 as ANQGSEA. CDR3 in DNA: TGCAGCGTGTCCCCGGGACAGGGGCAAGAGACCCAGTACTTC. As protein: CSVSPGQGQETQYF. The full variable domain, with the rest looked up from reference TRBV29-1 and TRBJ2-5, is SAVISQKPSRDICQRGTSLTIQCQVDSQVTMMFWYRQQPGQSLTLIATANQGSEATYESGFVIDKFPISRPNLTFSTLTVSNMSPEDSSIYLCSVSPGQGQETQYFGPGTRLLVL.

V gene TRBV18 combines with J gene TRBJ2-7; 8 nucleotides align to TRBD1. V lost 3 bases to trimming and J lost 6 bases; unmatched junction nucleotides: 10. This CDR3 contains 15 residues. Germline V gene lookup returns CDR1 KGHSH and CDR2 LQKENI. CDR3 in DNA: TGTGCCAGCTCACCGCAGCCGGGACAGGTCGGCGAGCAGTACTTC. It encodes CASSPQPGQVGEQYF.

The chain recombines TRBV28 with TRBJ2-7; 7 nucleotides line up with TRBD1. After removal of 6 bases from V and 1 base from J, the junction contained 9 bases not matched to a gene. The length of the CDR3 is 15 residues. From germline, CDR1 is MDHEN and CDR2 SYDVKM. For the CDR3, the DNA is TGTGCCAGCAGCACACCGGGACAGCTATCCTACGAGCAGTACTTC. It specifies CASSTPGQLSYEQYF.

This clone was recorded once. J is TRBJ2-5 and V is TRBV7-3; D may be TRBD1 (6 bases). The CDR3 sequence is 14 residues long. The ends were cut back, 2 bases at V and 5 bases at J, with 12 bases in the middle. Germline CDR1 SGHTA, CDR2 FQGTGA. The chain's CDR3 is CASSLQGRVETQYF. DNA for the CDR3: TGTGCCAGCAGCTTACAGGGGCGGGTGGAGACCCAGTACTTC.

This clone was counted a few times. This chain connects TRBV7-8 to TRBJ1-3; D gene unclear. The V end lost 6 bases, the J end lost 1 base, and 4 bases lay between the germline ends. Germline CDR1 reads SGHVS; CDR2 reads FQNEAQ. This CDR3 spans 12 amino acids. Written as DNA, the CDR3 is TGTGCCAGCAGTCGATCTGGAAACACCATATATTTT. Translated: CASSRSGNTIYF.

V gene TRBV6-5 combines with J gene TRBJ1-5; 7 bases fit TRBD1. The CDR3 consists of 13 residues. Germline CDR1 is MNHEY and CDR2 is SVGAGI. Losses at the gene ends were 5 bases for V and 4 bases for J; bases not matched to a gene: 2. Here the CDR3 reads CASSTTGNQPQHF. DNA for the CDR3: TGTGCCAGCAGTACGACAGGGAATCAGCCCCAGCATTTT.

The chain recombines TRBV7-9 with TRBJ1-2; TRBD1 agrees at 7 bases. This CDR3 spans 12 amino acids. J lost 14 bases, V lost 3 bases, and 9 bases had no gene match. Germline CDR1 reads SEHNR; CDR2 reads FQNEAQ (reference sequence). The CDR3 reads CASSFIQGTGTF. CDR3 bases: TGTGCCAGCAGCTTCATACAGGGGACTGGGACCTTC. The whole variable domain, remainder taken from reference TRBV7-9 and TRBJ1-2, is DTGVSQNPRHKITKRGQNVTFRCDPISEHNRLYWYRQTLGQGPEFLTYFQNEAQLEKSRLLSDRFSAERPKGSFSTLEIQRTEQGDSAMYLCASSFIQGTGTFGSGTRLTVV.